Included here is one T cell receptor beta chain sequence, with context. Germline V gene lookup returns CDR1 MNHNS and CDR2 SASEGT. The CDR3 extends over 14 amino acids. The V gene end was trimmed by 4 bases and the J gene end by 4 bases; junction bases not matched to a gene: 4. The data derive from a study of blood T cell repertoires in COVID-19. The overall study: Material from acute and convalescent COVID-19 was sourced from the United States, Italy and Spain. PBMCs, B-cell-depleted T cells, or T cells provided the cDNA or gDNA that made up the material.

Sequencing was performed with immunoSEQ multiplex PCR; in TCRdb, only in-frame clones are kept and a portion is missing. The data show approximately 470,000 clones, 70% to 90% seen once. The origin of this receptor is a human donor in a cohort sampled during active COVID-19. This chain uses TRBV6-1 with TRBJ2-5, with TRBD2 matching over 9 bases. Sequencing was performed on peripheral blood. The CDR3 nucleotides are TGTGCCAGCAGTGCAGCGGGGGGAGGAGAGACCCAGTACTTC. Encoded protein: CASSAAGGGETQYF.